A single sample is the source of the 4 T cell receptor beta chains below, sequenced in a study of shared clonotypes between healthy human individuals. Naive CD8 cells were CD45RO-negative, positively selected for CCR7, excluding terminally differentiated effector memory CD45RA+ cells. Repertoires were generated with immunoSEQ multiplex PCR, while TCRdb's copy carries only in-frame clones and drops some. The data hold about 2 million clones, with about 94% observed a single time. Sequencing was performed on naive CD8+ T cells sorted from blood. The origin of the receptors is a man aged 18 to 35 in good health.

The chain recombines TRBV12-5 with TRBJ2-1, with D tentatively TRBD2 (6 bases). V was clipped by 6 bases and J by 10 bases, with 19 bases between them. This CDR3 is built from 14 residues. Germline-derived CDR1 and CDR2 are LGHNT and FRNRAP. In DNA, the CDR3 is TGTGCTAGTGGGGATCGGGGGTCGCTGGGGGAGCAGTTCTTC. Translated: CASGDRGSLGEQFF.

The rearrangement links TRBV7-9 to TRBJ2-5, with TRBD2 as a possible D gene (5 bases). Germline lookup yields CDR1 SEHNR and CDR2 FQNEAQ (reference sequence). This CDR3 has 15 amino acids. V was cut by 6 bases and J by 1 base, with 15 bases left in between. The CDR3 reads CASSQVGEGQETQYF. DNA for the CDR3: TGTGCCAGCAGTCAAGTAGGAGAGGGCCAAGAGACCCAGTACTTC.

The chain links TRBV28 to TRBJ2-7; TRBD2 is a possible D gene (6 bases). V dropped 5 bases and J dropped 6 bases, with 14 bases sitting between them. Germline V lookup: CDR1 MDHEN, CDR2 SYDVKM. The CDR3 has 13 amino acids. In DNA, the CDR3 is TGTGCCAGCAGTCCCTCCGGAGGGGCCGAGCAGTACTTC. This sequence encodes CASSPSGGAEQYF.

This chain uses TRBV6-1 with TRBJ2-2, with a possible D match to TRBD2 (5 bases). This CDR3 spans 16 amino acids. Per the germline V gene, CDR1 is MNHNS and CDR2 is SASEGT. Trimming stripped 4 bases from V and 5 bases from J, with 17 bases between. This CDR3 reads CASSVLVGARTGELFF. CDR3 nucleotides: TGTGCCAGCAGTGTTTTGGTGGGAGCGCGGACCGGGGAGCTGTTTTTT.